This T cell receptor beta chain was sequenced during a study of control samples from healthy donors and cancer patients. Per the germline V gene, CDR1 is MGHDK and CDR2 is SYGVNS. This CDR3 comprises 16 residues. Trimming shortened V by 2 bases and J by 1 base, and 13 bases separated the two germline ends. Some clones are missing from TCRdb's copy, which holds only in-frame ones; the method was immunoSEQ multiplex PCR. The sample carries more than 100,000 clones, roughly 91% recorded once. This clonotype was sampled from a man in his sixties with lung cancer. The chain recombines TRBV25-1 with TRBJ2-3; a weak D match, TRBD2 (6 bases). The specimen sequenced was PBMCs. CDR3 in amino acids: CASSEDGGQGTDTQYF. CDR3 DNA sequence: TGTGCCAGCAGTGAAGATGGAGGGCAGGGCACAGATACGCAGTATTTT.